Detailed here is one T cell receptor (beta chain). Its antigen remains unidentified. This entry is derived from a study of T cell responses to AZD1222 COVID-19 vaccine. Points from the study as a whole: Vaccine-associated CD4 TCRs ranged over spike, dominating at 160-218 and 743-854. It was only 6 or 7 AZD1222 recipients who were seropositive at baseline.

The data were produced by immunoSEQ multiplex PCR, yet TCRdb's version contains in-frame clones alone and is incomplete. The repertoire holds over 100,000 clones, with approximately 84% as singletons. The CDR3 sequence is 15 residues long. Trimming cost V 5 bases and J 4 bases, with 18 bases left between them. The germline V gene has CDR1 MDHEN and CDR2 SYDVKM. The sample consisted of peripheral blood, taken on day 0 of AZD1222 vaccination. This chain uses TRBV28 with TRBJ2-7; D perhaps matches TRBD2 (6 bases). The TCR comes from an adult in good health. The CDR3 reads CASSPWGGTSYEQYF. Written as DNA, the CDR3 is TGTGCCAGCAGTCCTTGGGGCGGGACCTCATACGAGCAGTACTTC.